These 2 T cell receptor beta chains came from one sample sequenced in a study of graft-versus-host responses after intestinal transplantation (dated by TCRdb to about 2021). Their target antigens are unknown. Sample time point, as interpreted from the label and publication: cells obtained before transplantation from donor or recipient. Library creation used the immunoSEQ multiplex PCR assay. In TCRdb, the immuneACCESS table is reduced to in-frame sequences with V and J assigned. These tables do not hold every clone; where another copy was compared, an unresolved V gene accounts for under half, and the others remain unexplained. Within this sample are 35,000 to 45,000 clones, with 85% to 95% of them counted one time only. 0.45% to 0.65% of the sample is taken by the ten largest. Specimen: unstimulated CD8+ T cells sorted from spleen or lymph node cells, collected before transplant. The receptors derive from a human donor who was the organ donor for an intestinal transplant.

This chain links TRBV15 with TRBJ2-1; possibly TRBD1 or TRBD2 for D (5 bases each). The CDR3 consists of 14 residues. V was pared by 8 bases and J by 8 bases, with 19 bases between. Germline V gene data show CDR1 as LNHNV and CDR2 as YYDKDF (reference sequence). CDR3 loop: CATWTGDGLHEQFF. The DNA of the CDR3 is TGTGCCACCTGGACTGGGGACGGACTCCATGAGCAGTTCTTC.

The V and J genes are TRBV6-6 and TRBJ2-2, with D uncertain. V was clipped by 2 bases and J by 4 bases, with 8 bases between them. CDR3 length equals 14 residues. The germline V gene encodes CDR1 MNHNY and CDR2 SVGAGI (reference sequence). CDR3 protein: CASSYLGITGELFF. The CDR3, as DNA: TGTGCCAGCAGTTACCTCGGAATCACCGGGGAGCTGTTTTTT.